This T cell receptor (beta chain) was recovered during a study of blood T cell repertoires in COVID-19. The data were produced by immunoSEQ multiplex PCR, yet TCRdb's version contains in-frame clones alone and is incomplete. Here the sample spans fewer than 250,000 clones, approximately 86% being singletons. J was trimmed by 5 bases and V by 7 bases; bases with no gene match: 5. This CDR3 is 14 amino acids long. CDR1 is MNHEY, CDR2 SVGAGI, per germline. The rearrangement joins TRBV6-5 to TRBJ2-5, with 12 bases matching TRBD1. This sequence was found in a woman aged 55-70 years with active or convalescent COVID-19. Source material: peripheral blood. The CDR3 loop reads CASTGTGGWETQYF. The CDR3 region has the DNA TGTGCCAGCACAGGGACAGGGGGCTGGGAGACCCAGTACTTC.